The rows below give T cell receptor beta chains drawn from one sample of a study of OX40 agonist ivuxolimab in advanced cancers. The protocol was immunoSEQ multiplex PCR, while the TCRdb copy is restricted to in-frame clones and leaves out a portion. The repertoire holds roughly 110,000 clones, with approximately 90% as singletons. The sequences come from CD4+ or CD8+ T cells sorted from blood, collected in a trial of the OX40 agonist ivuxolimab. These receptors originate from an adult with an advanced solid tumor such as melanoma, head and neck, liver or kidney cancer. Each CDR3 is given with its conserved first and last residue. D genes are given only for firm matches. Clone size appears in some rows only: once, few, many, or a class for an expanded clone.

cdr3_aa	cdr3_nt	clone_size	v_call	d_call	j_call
CASSLRDRNTEAFF	TGTGCCAGCAGTCTCCGGGACAGAAACACTGAAGCTTTCTTT	NA	TRBV6-6	TRBD1	TRBJ1-1
CASSSRGRGNYEQYF	TGTGCCAGCAGTTCCCGGGGTCGGGGGAACTACGAGCAGTACTTC	NA	TRBV27	NA	TRBJ2-7
CASSYSAGYQPQHF	TGTGCCAGCAGTTACTCAGCGGGGTATCAGCCCCAGCATTTT	NA	TRBV6-6	NA	TRBJ1-5
CASSLTGGDEKLFF	TGTGCCAGCAGCTTGACAGGAGGCGATGAAAAACTGTTTTTT	NA	TRBV5-6	NA	TRBJ1-4
CASRTDTQYF	TGTGCCAGCAGGACAGATACGCAGTATTTT	NA	TRBV2	NA	TRBJ2-3
CASNPGTGGFYEQYF	TGTGCCAGCAACCCTGGGACAGGAGGTTTCTACGAGCAGTACTTC	NA	TRBV7-9	TRBD1	TRBJ2-7
CASSLWGTGKGYGYTF	TGTGCCAGCAGTTTATGGGGGACAGGGAAGGGATATGGCTACACCTTC	NA	TRBV28	TRBD1	TRBJ1-2
CASSSPQGRNAEQYF	TGTGCCAGCTCCTCTCCCCAGGGGAGGAACGCCGAGCAGTACTTC	NA	TRBV28	NA	TRBJ2-7
CASSLDSSGNTIYF	TGTGCCAGCAGCCTCGACAGCTCTGGAAACACCATATATTTT	NA	TRBV7-6	NA	TRBJ1-3
CASSQGTPSNTEAFF	TGCGCCAGCAGCCAAGGGACACCATCGAACACTGAAGCTTTCTTT	NA	TRBV4-3	NA	TRBJ1-1
CASSFGSTGNTIYF	TGCGCCAGCAGCTTCGGGAGTACTGGAAACACCATATATTTT	once	TRBV5-1	NA	TRBJ1-3
CASSLGGSAEAFF	TGTGCCAGCAGCTTGGGAGGGAGCGCTGAAGCTTTCTTT	NA	TRBV5-4	NA	TRBJ1-1
CASSGPGGPYNEQFF	TGTGCCAGCAGTGGACCGGGGGGACCCTACAATGAGCAGTTCTTC	NA	TRBV25-1	TRBD2	TRBJ2-1
CATSKGESGQETQYF	TGTGCCACCAGCAAGGGAGAATCGGGGCAAGAGACCCAGTACTTC	NA	TRBV15	NA	TRBJ2-5
CASKNGGAGAYEQYF	TGTGCCAGCAAGAACGGCGGGGCGGGGGCCTACGAGCAGTACTTC	once	TRBV6-5	TRBD2	TRBJ2-7
CASSLDRRSGNTIYF	TGTGCCAGCAGCTTAGACAGGCGCTCTGGAAACACCATATATTTT	NA	TRBV5-6	NA	TRBJ1-3
CASSLLSDRGNEQYF	TGTGCCAGCAGCTTGTTAAGTGACAGGGGTAACGAGCAGTACTTC	NA	TRBV7-9	TRBD1	TRBJ2-7
CASSPGLAETQYF	TGTGCCAGCAGCCCGGGACTAGCGGAGACCCAGTACTTC	NA	TRBV7-2	TRBD2	TRBJ2-5
CASSPTRDVTYNEQFF	TGTGCCAGCTCACCAACCCGGGACGTAACCTACAATGAGCAGTTCTTC	NA	TRBV18	NA	TRBJ2-1
CASSKYSLDSSYNEQFF	TGTGCCAGTAGTAAGTATTCGTTGGACAGCTCCTACAATGAGCAGTTCTTC	NA	TRBV19	NA	TRBJ2-1
CASSMTGSDEQYF	TGTGCCAGTAGTATGACCGGGTCGGACGAGCAGTACTTC	NA	TRBV19	NA	TRBJ2-7
CASSYSSGDTQYF	TGTGCCAGCAGTTACTCGAGCGGAGATACGCAGTATTTT	NA	TRBV6-6	NA	TRBJ2-3
CASSGALSSYEQYF	TGCGCCAGCTCAGGGGCATTGAGCTCCTACGAGCAGTACTTC	NA	TRBV5-1	NA	TRBJ2-7
CASSTPPTGVSNQPQHF	TGTGCCAGTAGTACCCCCCCAACAGGGGTAAGCAATCAGCCCCAGCATTTT	NA	TRBV19	TRBD1	TRBJ1-5
CASSWTGTANTGELFF	TGTGCCAGCAGCTGGACCGGGACGGCGAACACCGGGGAGCTGTTTTTT	NA	TRBV5-5	NA	TRBJ2-2
CASRYRGEQYF	TGTGCCAGCAGGTACAGGGGCGAGCAGTACTTC	NA	TRBV6-5	TRBD1	TRBJ2-7
CASSPPTQETQYF	TGTGCCAGCTCACCACCGACTCAAGAGACCCAGTACTTC	NA	TRBV18	NA	TRBJ2-5
CASATGTTGELFF	TGTGCCAGTGCGACAGGGACCACCGGGGAGCTGTTTTTT	NA	TRBV2	TRBD1	TRBJ2-2
CASSPTSYNEQFF	TGTGCCAGTAGTCCGACTAGTTACAATGAGCAGTTCTTC	NA	TRBV19	NA	TRBJ2-1
CASSPRTREDTQYF	TGTGCCAGCTCACCACGGACTCGGGAAGATACGCAGTATTTT	NA	TRBV18	NA	TRBJ2-3
CASSLARVQGTDTQYF	TGTGCCAGCAGCTTAGCGAGAGTTCAGGGCACAGATACGCAGTATTTT	NA	TRBV7-2	NA	TRBJ2-3
CASRSTGDEQYF	TGTGCCAGCAGATCCACAGGGGACGAGCAGTACTTC	NA	TRBV28	TRBD1	TRBJ2-7
CASSLGGGGDTGELFF	TGTGCCAGCAGCTTGGGTGGGGGGGGCGACACCGGGGAGCTGTTTTTT	NA	TRBV5-4	NA	TRBJ2-2
CASSFVSGANVLTF	TGTGCCAGCAGTTTTGTCTCTGGGGCCAACGTCCTGACTTTC	NA	TRBV28	NA	TRBJ2-6
CASSESRPNSPLHF	TGTGCCAGCAGTGAATCCAGACCAAATTCACCCCTCCACTTT	NA	TRBV6-5	NA	TRBJ1-6
CASSSQGGLGEKLFF	TGTGCCAGCAGCTCGCAGGGGGGGCTTGGTGAAAAACTGTTTTTT	NA	TRBV7-9	TRBD1	TRBJ1-4
CASRDRSYEQYF	TGTGCCAGCCGGGACAGGAGTTACGAGCAGTACTTC	NA	TRBV27	TRBD1	TRBJ2-7
CASNDAREGNTEAFF	TGTGCCAGCAATGATGCCCGGGAAGGGAACACTGAAGCTTTCTTT	NA	TRBV28	NA	TRBJ1-1
CATSRATDRGGNTGELFF	TGTGCCACCAGCAGAGCCACCGACAGGGGAGGAAACACCGGGGAGCTGTTTTTT	NA	TRBV15	TRBD1	TRBJ2-2
CASSTGFSNQPQHF	TGTGCCAGCAGCACAGGCTTTAGCAATCAGCCCCAGCATTTT	once	TRBV7-2	NA	TRBJ1-5
CASSPPQGLGQYF	TGTGCCAGCTCACCACCACAAGGCCTTGGGCAGTACTTC	NA	TRBV18	NA	TRBJ2-7
CAISESGHPEAFF	TGTGCCATCAGTGAGTCTGGCCATCCTGAAGCTTTCTTT	NA	TRBV10-3	NA	TRBJ1-1
CATGPSLGVRGNTEAFF	TGTGCCACCGGACCCTCGTTGGGGGTTAGAGGTAACACTGAAGCTTTCTTT	NA	TRBV10-3	NA	TRBJ1-1
CSVRTGDNQPQHF	TGCAGCGTACGGACAGGGGATAATCAGCCCCAGCATTTT	NA	TRBV29-1	TRBD1	TRBJ1-5
CASSLIGAQHF	TGTGCCAGCAGTTTAATTGGGGCCCAGCATTTT	NA	TRBV28	NA	TRBJ1-5
CSVDGNKRDRDTQYF	TGCAGCGTTGACGGAAACAAGCGGGACAGGGATACGCAGTATTTT	once	TRBV29-1	NA	TRBJ2-3
CASSRPGNGELFF	TGTGCCAGCAGCCGTCCCGGGAACGGGGAGCTGTTTTTT	NA	TRBV5-6	NA	TRBJ2-2
CGIGTDNSGNTIYF	TGCGGAATAGGGACAGACAACTCTGGAAACACCATATATTTT	NA	TRBV29-1	TRBD1	TRBJ1-3
CASAPRVSGNTIYF	TGCGCCAGCGCCCCAAGGGTCTCTGGAAACACCATATATTTT	NA	TRBV10-2	NA	TRBJ1-3